Listed below are T cell receptor beta chains from one sample, sequenced in a study of PD-L1 blockade in urothelial cancer. Method: immunoSEQ multiplex PCR; TCRdb's copy keeps in-frame clones and lacks some. The sample includes some 110,000 clones, 91% of them seen just once. The sequencing used PBMCs, collected around atezolizumab (anti-PD-L1) treatment. These TCRs come from a man aged 55-75 years with urothelial cancer. Both conserved end residues are part of each CDR3.

j_gene: TRBJ2-1; v_gene: TRBV7-9; CDR3aa: CASSTNSGGAYNEQFF
j_gene: TRBJ2-3; v_gene: TRBV6-1; CDR3aa: CASSGLAGLTDTQYF
j_gene: TRBJ2-7; v_gene: TRBV6-5; CDR3aa: CASSRRDSAYEQYF
j_gene: TRBJ1-2; v_gene: TRBV28; CDR3aa: CASSPGQGDYGYTF
j_gene: TRBJ2-7; v_gene: TRBV6-5; CDR3aa: CASSYSGRASDEQYF
j_gene: TRBJ2-3; v_gene: TRBV5-1; CDR3aa: CASSLGTSGKTDTQYF
j_gene: TRBJ2-1; v_gene: TRBV5-5; CDR3aa: CASSPGTSGDSSYNEQFF
j_gene: TRBJ2-2; v_gene: TRBV4-3; CDR3aa: CASRNLAAPNTGELFF
j_gene: TRBJ1-1; v_gene: TRBV23-1; CDR3aa: CASSQKNIGNTEAFF
j_gene: TRBJ1-5; v_gene: TRBV7-2; CDR3aa: CASSLGSGQPQHF
j_gene: TRBJ1-5; v_gene: TRBV19; CDR3aa: CASSPRGNQPQHF
j_gene: TRBJ2-2; v_gene: TRBV19; CDR3aa: CASSIDLGQGGTGELFF
j_gene: TRBJ2-5; v_gene: TRBV5-4; CDR3aa: CASSSADQETQYF
j_gene: TRBJ1-3; v_gene: TRBV6-1; CDR3aa: CASSEQGTRYTIYF
j_gene: TRBJ2-7; v_gene: TRBV5-3; CDR3aa: CARSLWLPSGRVWEQYF
j_gene: TRBJ2-3; v_gene: TRBV7-8; CDR3aa: CASSLDSGSSDTQYF
j_gene: TRBJ2-5; v_gene: TRBV5-6; CDR3aa: CASSYRTGEETQYF
j_gene: TRBJ2-5; v_gene: TRBV5-5; CDR3aa: CASSLRQGLGETQYF
j_gene: TRBJ2-7; v_gene: TRBV7-2; CDR3aa: CASSLVLGTSGFFEQYF
j_gene: TRBJ2-2; v_gene: TRBV7-3; CDR3aa: CASSLAGAFTGELFF
j_gene: TRBJ1-1; v_gene: TRBV18; CDR3aa: CASSLTGKYTEAFF
j_gene: TRBJ2-1; v_gene: TRBV9; CDR3aa: CASSASGSYNEQFF
j_gene: TRBJ2-5; v_gene: TRBV4-2; CDR3aa: CASSQGLYGETQYF
j_gene: TRBJ2-4; v_gene: TRBV13; CDR3aa: CASSLKNIQYF
j_gene: TRBJ2-5; v_gene: TRBV6-1; CDR3aa: CASSEGGRGTQYF
j_gene: TRBJ1-2; v_gene: TRBV30; CDR3aa: CAWTPGGGGYTF
j_gene: TRBJ2-1; v_gene: TRBV9; CDR3aa: CASSVLGGNVYNEQFF
j_gene: TRBJ2-7; v_gene: TRBV6-6; CDR3aa: CASRPTEGSSYEQYF
j_gene: TRBJ1-4; v_gene: TRBV7-9; CDR3aa: CASSLGVLDTLFF
j_gene: TRBJ2-1; v_gene: TRBV14; CDR3aa: CASSQGTSGRTNNEQFF